Shown below are 8 T cell receptor beta chains from a single sample sequenced in a study of graft-versus-host responses after intestinal transplantation. The assay was immunoSEQ multiplex PCR, and TCRdb's table has in-frame clones only and misses some. The sample yields 8,000 to 13,000 clones, 36% seen once. Responders (about 200,000, CFSE-labeled) met about 200,000 stimulators that were irradiated and violet-dye-labeled. This sample comprised alloreactive CD8+ T cells from a mixed lymphocyte reaction culture, obtained before intestinal transplant. Subset specified: CFSE-low proliferating T cells sorted from approximately 6-day pre-transplant mixed lymphocyte reaction (GvH or HvG direction). The receptors stem from a human patient who received an intestinal transplant.

The sample holds a few counts of this clone. The CDR3 sequence is CASAMAGGTDTQYF. CDR3 sequence (DNA): TGTGCCAGCGCTATGGCAGGGGGCACAGATACGCAGTATTTT. This chain uses TRBV9 with TRBJ2-3, with D perhaps matching TRBD1 (6 bases). Trimming pared 7 bases from V and 1 base from J, leaving 13 bases between. Germline V gene sequence: CDR1 SGDLS, CDR2 YYNGEE. This CDR3 contains 14 residues.

This clone was observed a few times. J is TRBJ1-1 and V is TRBV19; D remains unclear. In germline, CDR1 is LNHDA, CDR2 SQIVND (reference sequence). Trimming cost V 7 bases and J 1 base, with 16 bases left between them. The length of the CDR3 is 15 residues. CDR3 loop: CASTLSPRRNTEAFF. CDR3 DNA: TGTGCCAGTACACTGAGCCCTCGGAGGAACACTGAAGCTTTCTTT.

Relative to its sample, this clone is medium-sized (0.01 to 0.1%). The chain combines TRBV5-4 with TRBJ1-1; D is ambiguous. Germline V gene data show CDR1 as SGHNT and CDR2 as YYREEE (reference sequence). The V gene lost 5 bases and the J gene lost 1 base, with 6 bases spanning the gap. This CDR3 region has 12 residues. The CDR3 here is CASRSGNTEAFF. CDR3 DNA sequence: TGTGCCAGCAGATCCGGGAACACTGAAGCTTTCTTT. Complete variable domain (other parts from reference TRBV5-4 and TRBJ1-1): ETGVTQSPTHLIKTRGQQVTLRCSSQSGHNTVSWYQQALGQGPQFIFQYYREEENGRGNFPPRFSGLQFPNYSSELNVNALELDDSALYLCASRSGNTEAFFGQGTRLTVV.

This clone is judged medium-sized (0.01 to 0.1%). The chain is built from TRBV28 and TRBJ2-7, with 7 bases lining up with TRBD1. CDR3 size: 15 residues. Germline V gene sequence: CDR1 MDHEN, CDR2 SYDVKM. After removal of 5 bases from V and 4 bases from J, the junction contained 11 bases not matched to a gene. CDR3 sequence reads: CASSAPGTEDYEQYF. In nucleotides, the CDR3 is TGTGCCAGCAGTGCGCCCGGGACAGAGGATTACGAGCAGTACTTC.

This clone was seen a handful of times. The rearrangement joins TRBV29-1 to TRBJ2-1, with D unclear. Trimming cost V 0 bases and J 12 bases, with 12 bases left between them. CDR1 is SQVTM, CDR2 ANQGSEA, per germline. This CDR3 region has 12 residues. In DNA form, the CDR3 reads TGCAGCGTTGAAGATGGGCCCGATCTGCAGTTCTTC. Amino acid sequence: CSVEDGPDLQFF.

The V gene is TRBV28, the J gene TRBJ1-1; 8 nucleotides align to TRBD1. With 5 bases clipped from V and 4 bases from J, the junction kept 3 bases outside the gene matches. In germline, CDR1 is MDHEN, CDR2 SYDVKM. The CDR3 has 13 residues. CDR3 sequence (DNA): TGTGCCAGCAGTGTGGGACAGGTCACTGAAGCTTTCTTT. Translation: CASSVGQVTEAFF.

The chain recombines TRBV11-2 with TRBJ1-1; no firm D call. V was cut by 3 bases and J by 4 bases, with 15 bases left in between. The length of the CDR3 is 15 residues. Germline CDR1 and CDR2: SGHAT and FQNNGV. The CDR3 spells CASSFSKGAGTEAFF. The CDR3 DNA sequence: TGTGCCAGCAGCTTCTCTAAGGGAGCGGGCACTGAAGCTTTCTTT.

This clone was observed a few times. V and J are TRBV5-4 and TRBJ2-1; D might be TRBD2 (5 bases). CDR3 length: 17 amino acids. Trimming removed 2 bases at V and 0 bases at J, with 15 bases between. Germline CDR1 SGHNT, CDR2 YYREEE (reference sequence). The CDR3 nucleotides are TGTGCCAGCAGCTTAGGTTCCCCTAGCCGCTCCTACAATGAGCAGTTCTTC. As protein: CASSLGSPSRSYNEQFF.